The 26 T cell receptor beta chains presented below share a single source sample, sequenced in a study of technical replicates of blood from several donors. Profiling relied on immunoSEQ multiplex PCR, and the TCRdb table lists in-frame clones only, not all of them. The sample holds tens of thousands of clones; 95% to 98% are singletons and the top ten take roughly 0.2%. The sequenced sample consisted of T cells isolated from PBMCs. The receptors come from a human donor in good health.

This clone came up once. CDR3 loop: CSVDEGTASTDTQYF. For the CDR3, the DNA is TGCAGCGTTGACGAGGGGACAGCAAGCACAGATACGCAGTATTTT. The chain uses TRBV29-1 and TRBJ2-3; TRBD1 matches at 7 bases. The length of the CDR3 is 15 residues. Germline V CDR1 and CDR2: SQVTM, ANQGSEA. V gave up 3 bases and J gave up 0 bases; unmatched junction bases: 6.

The chain recombines TRBV30 with TRBJ2-3, with 9 bases identical to TRBD2. The junction had 8 bases not matched to a gene; V was cut back by 4 bases and J by 3 bases. There are 15 residues in the CDR3. Germline CDR1 reads GTSNPN; CDR2 reads SVGIG (reference sequence). The DNA for the CDR3 is TGTGCCTGGAACCAAGGGGGACTAGCAACAGATACGCAGTATTTT. Translating gives CAWNQGGLATDTQYF.

The chain employs TRBV30 and TRBJ1-1; D might be TRBD1 (6 bases). Germline V gives CDR1 GTSNPN, CDR2 SVGIG (reference sequence). The CDR3 is 13 residues long. V was clipped by 4 bases and J by 1 base, with 10 bases between them. CDR3 sequence (DNA): TGTGCCTGGATTAAGACAGGGAACACTGAAGCTTTCTTT. It yields the protein CAWIKTGNTEAFF.

The rearrangement links TRBV28 to TRBJ1-2, with a possible D match to TRBD1 (5 bases). This CDR3 spans 14 amino acids. Trimming cost V 7 bases and J 3 bases, with 15 bases left between them. Germline values: CDR1 MDHEN, CDR2 SYDVKM. The CDR3 bases are TGTGCCAGCATCAACGGGGGGGGTGACTATGGCTACACCTTC. It is translated as CASINGGGDYGYTF.

This clone was detected once. The J gene is TRBJ1-2, the V gene TRBV28; the match to TRBD1 covers 7 bases. The CDR3 extends over 15 amino acids. Germline-derived CDR1 and CDR2 are MDHEN and SYDVKM. Losses at the gene ends were 5 bases for V and 1 base for J; bases not matched to a gene: 7. In DNA form, the CDR3 reads TGTGCCAGCAGTCCGAACAGGGGACTTAACTATGGCTACACCTTC. Its protein is CASSPNRGLNYGYTF.

CDR3 bases: TGTGCCAGTAGTATCTTCAGCGGGAGGGCCAGGGATGAGCAGTTCTTC. This encodes CASSIFSGRARDEQFF. This rearrangement joins TRBV19 to TRBJ2-1, with TRBD2 identical over 10 bases. Germline-derived CDR1 and CDR2 are LNHDA and SQIVND (reference sequence). The V gene end was trimmed by 3 bases and the J gene end by 8 bases; junction bases not matched to a gene: 10. This CDR3 region has 16 residues.

V usage is TRBV4-1 and J usage is TRBJ1-5; D gene unclear. Germline CDR1 is MGHRA and CDR2 is YSYEKL. Trimming shortened V by 0 bases and J by 6 bases, and 9 bases separated the two germline ends. The CDR3 is 14 amino acids. This CDR3 is CASSQESKAQPQHF. The CDR3 DNA is TGCGCCAGCAGCCAAGAAAGCAAAGCTCAGCCCCAGCATTTT.

The V gene is TRBV7-2, the J gene TRBJ2-7, with TRBD1 as a possible D gene (6 bases). CDR3 length: 14 residues. Germline loops: CDR1 SGHTA, CDR2 FQGNSA. V lost 7 bases and J 2 bases, leaving 15 bases between the germline ends. CDR3 in amino acids: CASTSGTRPYEQYF. The CDR3 DNA sequence: TGTGCCAGCACCTCCGGGACAAGGCCCTACGAGCAGTACTTC.

As for this clone: This likely comes from a read error, as the CDR3 has no conserved phenylalanine or tryptophan at its end. No DNA is shown, since the ends of the CDR3 on it are uncertain; the CDR3 is the one TCRdb lists. The chain couples TRBV5-6 to TRBJ2-7; TRBD1, as called in the table, went unchecked against the DNA. Including both end residues, the CDR3 is 8 amino acids long. Germline lookup yields CDR1 SGHDT and CDR2 YYEEEE. CDR3 loop: CASSLFNL.

This clone has just one count. The chain is built from TRBV2 and TRBJ2-7, with TRBD1 matching 7 bases. Germline V gene data show CDR1 as SNHLY and CDR2 as FYNNEI. This CDR3 is 14 amino acids long. The junction had 5 bases not matched to a gene; V was cut back by 4 bases and J by 2 bases. CDR3 nucleotide sequence: TGTGCCAGCAGTGTATCCGGGACAGCCTACGAGCAGTACTTC. It translates to CASSVSGTAYEQYF.

V is TRBV7-9 and J is TRBJ1-1, with 9 positions matching TRBD1. CDR3 size: 13 residues. From germline, CDR1 is SEHNR and CDR2 FQNEAQ (reference sequence). V was clipped by 6 bases and J by 6 bases; unmatched bases: 5. CDR3 coding DNA: TGTGCCAGCAGGAAGAGACAGGGGGCTGAAGCTTTCTTT. Protein sequence: CASRKRQGAEAFF. The full variable domain, in which reference TRBV7-9 and TRBJ1-1 provide the parts outside the CDR3, is DTGVSQNPRHKITKRGQNVTFRCDPISEHNRLYWYRQTLGQGPEFLTYFQNEAQLEKSRLLSDRFSAERPKGSFSTLEIQRTEQGDSAMYLCASRKRQGAEAFFGQGTRLTVV.

This chain joins TRBV2 and TRBJ2-7, with 7 nucleotides matching TRBD2. CDR3 length: 14 amino acids. Germline V gene lookup returns CDR1 SNHLY and CDR2 FYNNEI. V was pared by 4 bases and J by 3 bases, with 6 bases of the junction left unmatched. The CDR3 spells CASSVRGDLYEQYF. The CDR3 coding sequence is TGTGCCAGCAGTGTACGGGGGGACCTCTACGAGCAGTACTTC.

The V gene is TRBV9, the J gene TRBJ1-5; tentative D call: TRBD1 (5 bases). The CDR3 spans 15 residues. CDR1 SGDLS and CDR2 YYNGEE come from the germline V gene. Trimming took 0 bases from V and 7 from J, leaving 14 bases between them. The CDR3 DNA reads as TGTGCCAGCAGCGTAGACTTTGGGCAGGGCCAGCCCCAGCATTTT. The encoded protein is CASSVDFGQGQPQHF.

The chain couples TRBV19 to TRBJ1-5, with D possibly TRBD1 on 6 matching bases. Germline V gene data show CDR1 as LNHDA and CDR2 as SQIVND (reference sequence). Trimming shortened V by 6 bases and J by 5 bases, and 11 bases separated the two germline ends. The CDR3 extends over 13 amino acids. Here the CDR3 reads CASSQGRDQPQHF. Here the CDR3 DNA reads TGTGCCAGTAGCCAGGGGCGGGATCAGCCCCAGCATTTT.

This chain links TRBV6-1 with TRBJ2-3; weak D call: TRBD1 (6 bases). The CDR3 contains 15 residues. CDR1 and CDR2 from the germline V gene are MNHNS and SASEGT. Trimming took off 10 bases at V and 2 bases at J, with 19 bases between the two ends. This CDR3 reads CATAGTPGYTDTQYF. Here the CDR3 DNA reads TGTGCCACCGCCGGGACACCAGGATACACAGATACGCAGTATTTT.

This clone was observed once. V usage is TRBV19 and J usage is TRBJ2-2; 7 nucleotides align to TRBD1. The V segment lost 10 bases and the J segment 2 bases; nucleotides outside the gene matches: 4. Per the germline V gene, CDR1 is LNHDA and CDR2 is SQIVND (reference sequence). The CDR3 covers 13 residues. CDR3 sequence: CAIGQENTGELFF. CDR3 DNA: TGTGCCATAGGACAGGAAAACACCGGGGAGCTGTTTTTT. The whole variable domain, remainder taken from reference TRBV19 and TRBJ2-2, is DGGITQSPKYLFRKEGQNVTLSCEQNLNHDAMYWYRQDPGQGLRLIYYSQIVNDFQKGDIAEGYSVSREKKESFPLTVTSAQKNPTAFYLCAIGQENTGELFFGEGSRLTVL.

The rearrangement links TRBV28 to TRBJ2-7, with 11 bases matching TRBD2. This CDR3 has 15 residues. J gave up 4 bases and V 5 bases, and 7 bases lay outside the gene matches. Germline values: CDR1 MDHEN, CDR2 SYDVKM. CDR3 protein: CASSVVAGGGYEQYF. DNA for the CDR3: TGTGCCAGCAGTGTAGTAGCGGGAGGGGGGTACGAGCAGTACTTC.

Written as DNA, the CDR3 is TGTGCCAGCAGCGCCCTCCTCCAAGAGACCCAGTACTTC. This sequence encodes CASSALLQETQYF. The chain has TRBV9 and TRBJ2-5, with unresolved D. V lost 3 bases and J lost 1, with 7 bases in between. The germline V gene encodes CDR1 SGDLS and CDR2 YYNGEE. There are 13 residues in the CDR3.

V usage is TRBV29-1 and J usage is TRBJ2-3; 7 positions match TRBD2. The germline gives CDR1 SQVTM, CDR2 ANQGSEA. The CDR3 runs 14 residues. The CDR3 sequence: CRPLAGDGSDTQYF. In DNA, the CDR3 is TGCAGACCTTTGGCGGGAGACGGTTCGGATACGCAGTATTTT.

The V and J genes are TRBV11-2 and TRBJ2-2; D uncertain. This CDR3 is built from 16 residues. CDR1 is SGHAT, CDR2 FQNNGV, per germline. V dropped 5 bases and J dropped 2 bases, with 15 bases sitting between them. The CDR3: CASSQIGATNTGELFF. CDR3 nucleotide sequence: TGTGCCAGCAGCCAAATTGGAGCCACTAACACCGGGGAGCTGTTTTTT.

The chain has TRBV27 and TRBJ2-1; 10 bases align to TRBD2. The junction had 19 bases not matched to a gene; V was cut back by 6 bases and J by 8 bases. The length of the CDR3 is 18 residues. The germline CDR1 and CDR2 sequences are MNHEY and SMNVEV (reference sequence). The CDR3, as DNA: TGTGCCAGCAGCGCGCAAGGGGTCCGAGCGGGAGGGCCATATGAGCAGTTCTTC. Translated: CASSAQGVRAGGPYEQFF.

V and J are TRBV29-1 and TRBJ2-5; 9 bases line up with TRBD2. With 3 bases clipped from V and 5 bases from J, the junction kept 1 base outside the gene matches. The CDR3 contains 12 residues. Looked up from germline, CDR1 is SQVTM and CDR2 is ANQGSEA. CDR3 in amino acids: CSVDGLAETQYF. The CDR3 DNA is TGCAGCGTTGACGGACTAGCGGAGACCCAGTACTTC.

The chain combines TRBV27 with TRBJ2-7, with 7 bases aligning to TRBD1. The CDR3 spans 17 residues. With V trimmed by 6 bases and J by 3 bases, 17 bases remained unmatched. CDR1 is MNHEY and CDR2 is SMNVEV in the germline V gene (reference sequence). This CDR3 is CASSLRFGRDSDYEQYF. For the CDR3, the DNA is TGTGCCAGCAGCTTAAGGTTCGGCAGGGACAGTGACTACGAGCAGTACTTC.

This clone was counted a single time. The genes are TRBV5-6 and TRBJ2-1; the D is unclear. The CDR3 is 14 residues long. V was cut by 4 bases and J by 5 bases, with 13 bases left in between. Germline CDR1 and CDR2: SGHDT and YYEEEE. DNA for the CDR3: TGTGCCAGCAGCGATAGCTCGTCCGACAATGAGCAGTTCTTC. It specifies CASSDSSSDNEQFF.

J is TRBJ2-5 and V is TRBV5-1; TRBD1 might be the D (5 bases). This CDR3 has 13 residues. Per the germline V gene, CDR1 is SGHRS and CDR2 is YFSETQ. Trimming cost V 4 bases and J 4 bases, with 11 bases left between them. The CDR3 nucleotides read TGCGCCAGCAGCCCCCGGACAAGAGAGACCCAGTACTTC. Residues: CASSPRTRETQYF.

V gene TRBV5-8 combines with J gene TRBJ2-5; possibly TRBD1 for D (6 bases). V lost 9 bases to trimming and J lost 6 bases, with 21 bases between them. The CDR3 consists of 14 residues. The germline V gene has CDR1 SGHTS and CDR2 YDEGEE. CDR3 sequence: CATEPPGDRKTQYF. The CDR3 region has the DNA TGTGCCACCGAGCCGCCAGGGGATAGAAAGACCCAGTACTTC.